Below, 23 T cell receptor beta chains from the same sample are listed, as sequenced in a study of blood T cell repertoires in COVID-19 (dated by TCRdb to 2019 to 2021). The protocol used for the library was the immunoSEQ multiplex PCR assay. TCRdb obtained this table from immuneACCESS and retained in-frame rearrangements with V and J assigned. These tables miss some clones; where compared with another copy, unresolved V genes account for less than half of the shortfall, and the remainder is unexplained. In this sample the table shows roughly 300,000 clones, about 85% of which occur a single time. The ten biggest clones cover about 2.5% of the sample. The sequencing sample was made of PBMCs or T cells enriched from blood (not recorded which). The receptors were gathered from a woman in her fifties or sixties who had recovered from COVID-19.

The chain recombines TRBV11-2 with TRBJ2-2; 9 positions match TRBD2. Unmatched junction bases numbered 6, after V lost 7 bases and J lost 6 bases. Germline CDR1 is SGHAT and CDR2 is FQNNGV. CDR3 length: 14 amino acids. The CDR3 sequence: CASTVGTSSGELFF. CDR3 bases: TGTGCCAGCACAGTTGGGACTAGCTCCGGGGAGCTGTTTTTT. Based on the CDR3 plus reference TRBV11-2 and TRBJ2-2, the full variable domain is EAGVAQSPRYKIIEKRQSVAFWCNPISGHATLYWYQQILGQGPKLLIQFQNNGVVDDSQLPKDRFSAERLKGVDSTLKIQPAKLEDSAVYLCASTVGTSSGELFFGEGSRLTVL.

Regarding this clone: At the DNA level, this CDR3 is encoded by other sequences in the same sample as well. The rearrangement links TRBV19 to TRBJ2-1; 12 bases map to TRBD2. J gave up 6 bases and V 2 bases, and 2 bases lay outside the gene matches. This CDR3 comprises 15 residues. Germline loops: CDR1 LNHDA, CDR2 SQIVND (reference sequence). The CDR3 DNA reads TGTGCCAGTAGTATATCTAGCGGGAGGGCCAATGAGCAGTTCTTC. This sequence encodes CASSISSGRANEQFF.

This clone was observed a few times. DNA of the CDR3: TGTGCCAGCAGTTGGGGGGGGTATAGCAATCAGCCCCAGCATTTT. It codes for CASSWGGYSNQPQHF. The chain recombines TRBV27 with TRBJ1-5, with D possibly TRBD1 on 5 matching bases. V lost 4 bases and J lost 0, with 10 bases in between. CDR1 MNHEY and CDR2 SMNVEV come from the germline V gene (reference sequence). The CDR3 extends over 15 amino acids.

The chain links TRBV7-9 to TRBJ2-3; 9 bases fit TRBD1. This CDR3 is 16 amino acids long. Unmatched junction bases numbered 9, after V lost 5 bases and J lost 3 bases. The germline gives CDR1 SEHNR, CDR2 FQNEAQ (reference sequence). CDR3 in amino acids: CASSKQTGGFTDTQYF. CDR3 nucleotides: TGTGCCAGCAGCAAACAGACAGGGGGTTTTACAGATACGCAGTATTTT.

This clone has more than one count but fewer than ten. The genes are TRBV4-3 and TRBJ1-5; D not certain. Germline V gives CDR1 LGHNA, CDR2 YSLEER. V lost 0 bases and J lost 9, with 9 bases in between. The CDR3 loop spans 13 amino acids. The CDR3 DNA is TGCGCCAGCAGCCAAGATGAGGGAACGCCCCAGCATTTT. Encoded protein: CASSQDEGTPQHF.

This chain links TRBV13 with TRBJ2-1, with D possibly TRBD1 on 6 matching bases. Germline CDR1 PRHDT, CDR2 FYEKMQ (reference sequence). This CDR3 has 15 amino acids. V lost 2 bases to trimming and J lost 2 bases, with 10 bases between them. CDR3 nucleotide sequence: TGTGCCAGCAGCTTAACCCGGGACACCTACAATGAGCAGTTCTTC. It codes for CASSLTRDTYNEQFF. Based on the CDR3 plus reference TRBV13 and TRBJ2-1, the full variable domain is AAGVIQSPRHLIKEKRETATLKCYPIPRHDTVYWYQQGPGQDPQFLISFYEKMQSDKGSIPDRFSAQQFSDYHSELNMSSLELGDSALYFCASSLTRDTYNEQFFGPGTRLTVL.

V usage is TRBV9 and J usage is TRBJ1-2; D is unresolved. Trimming took off 7 bases at V and 7 bases at J, with 11 bases between the two ends. The CDR3 sequence is 11 residues long. Germline CDR1 SGDLS, CDR2 YYNGEE. CDR3 nucleotides: TGTGCCAGCGATAGAGGGTTTGGCTACACCTTC. Translation: CASDRGFGYTF.

V and J are TRBV27 and TRBJ2-5; 7 bases align to TRBD2. Germline V gives CDR1 MNHEY, CDR2 SMNVEV (reference sequence). Unmatched junction bases numbered 5, after V lost 3 bases and J lost 1 base. This CDR3 is 15 amino acids long. The CDR3 DNA reads TGTGCCAGCAGTTTCCGGACTAGTCCCCAAGAGACCCAGTACTTC. It codes for CASSFRTSPQETQYF.

This chain links TRBV6-5 with TRBJ1-2, with 10 bases lining up with TRBD1. Trimming at V came to 7 bases and at J to 7 bases, leaving 12 bases not matched to a gene. This CDR3 is 15 amino acids long. Germline CDR1 reads MNHEY; CDR2 reads SVGAGI. DNA for the CDR3: TGTGCCAGCACTCGAGCCCCGACAGGGGGCTTTGGCTACACCTTC. It is translated as CASTRAPTGGFGYTF.

This chain uses TRBV15 with TRBJ2-5, with D unresolved. Germline V lookup: CDR1 LNHNV, CDR2 YYDKDF (reference sequence). With 2 bases removed from V and 5 bases from J, the gap between germline ends came to 12 bases. The CDR3 consists of 14 residues. CDR3 DNA: TGTGCCACCAGCAGAAAACAACCCTGGGAGACCCAGTACTTC. Protein product: CATSRKQPWETQYF.

This clone has just a few counts. This sequence joins TRBV7-9 and TRBJ1-2; TRBD1 is a possible D gene (5 bases). CDR1 and CDR2 (germline): SEHNR, FQNEAQ (reference sequence). Trimming pared 5 bases from V and 5 bases from J, leaving 15 bases between. The CDR3 consists of 14 residues. CDR3 sequence reads: CASSPLWGGYGYTF. The CDR3 DNA reads TGTGCCAGCAGCCCGTTGTGGGGGGGATATGGCTACACCTTC.

The gene calls are TRBV6-1 and TRBJ1-1; a possible D gene is TRBD1 (5 bases). V dropped 1 base and J dropped 3 bases, with 21 bases sitting between them. The CDR3 has 18 residues. Germline values: CDR1 MNHNS, CDR2 SASEGT. This chain's CDR3 is CASSEGKSYGLGHTEAFF. The CDR3 nucleotides read TGTGCCAGCAGTGAAGGAAAATCTTATGGGTTGGGGCACACTGAAGCTTTCTTT.

Concerning this clone: The junction departs from the called germline gene at one end, perhaps through a read error. The V gene is TRBV6-5, the J gene TRBJ2-7; D is perhaps TRBD1 (6 bases). The CDR3 consists of 13 residues. Germline CDR1 is MNHEY and CDR2 is SVGAGI. The CDR3 nucleotides are TGTGCCAGCAGTCGGACAGCCTCCCACGAGCAGTACTTC. Translation gives CASSRTASHEQYF.

This sequence joins TRBV28 and TRBJ1-2; D remains ambiguous. The CDR3 sequence is 15 residues long. Germline assignment: CDR1 MDHEN and CDR2 SYDVKM. V gave up 6 bases and J gave up 4 bases, with 18 bases separating them. The CDR3 coding sequence is TGTGCCAGCAGGGCCGGGAACAGAAACCTCTATGGCTACACCTTC. It specifies CASRAGNRNLYGYTF.

This clone was counted a single time. For the CDR3, the DNA is TGTGCCAGCAGTCTACGGGACTCTCAGCCCCAGCATTTT. This sequence encodes CASSLRDSQPQHF. The chain recombines TRBV12-3 or TRBV12-4 with TRBJ1-5, with a possible D match to TRBD1 (5 bases). There are 13 residues in the CDR3. V shed 5 bases and J shed 6 bases, with 11 bases lying between them.

CDR3 DNA sequence: TGTGCCAGCAGCTTAACAGCCTACGAGCAGTACTTC. Translated, it gives CASSLTAYEQYF. The chain has TRBV7-2 and TRBJ2-7; D is ambiguous. Germline V CDR1 and CDR2: SGHTA, FQGNSA. This CDR3 contains 12 residues. The V and J ends lost 2 bases and 2 bases respectively, with 4 bases between them.

V gene TRBV19 combines with J gene TRBJ2-7; 10 bases map to TRBD2. The CDR3 runs to 17 residues. Germline V lookup: CDR1 LNHDA, CDR2 SQIVND (reference sequence). J lost 3 bases, V lost 5 bases, and 13 bases had no gene match. This CDR3 reads CASSPTVGLAASYEQYF. CDR3 DNA sequence: TGTGCCAGTAGTCCCACGGTAGGACTAGCGGCAAGCTACGAGCAGTACTTC.

In this sample, this clone turned up a few times. The rearrangement joins TRBV19 to TRBJ2-1, with 12 bases that match TRBD2. The CDR3 consists of 18 residues. Germline loops: CDR1 LNHDA, CDR2 SQIVND (reference sequence). V was clipped by 5 bases and J by 0 bases; unmatched bases: 8. The CDR3 loop reads CASSRLAGGPGSYNEQFF. For the CDR3, the DNA is TGTGCCAGTAGTCGGCTAGCGGGAGGGCCGGGCTCCTACAATGAGCAGTTCTTC.

The chain links TRBV7-9 to TRBJ2-3; 13 bases map to TRBD2. Unmatched junction bases numbered 8, after V lost 5 bases and J lost 0 bases. Germline lookup yields CDR1 SEHNR and CDR2 FQNEAQ (reference sequence). The CDR3 runs 18 residues. The CDR3 spells CASSEPGLAGTSTDTQYF. The CDR3 DNA reads as TGTGCCAGCAGCGAACCGGGACTAGCGGGGACTAGCACAGATACGCAGTATTTT.

This clone was observed a few times. The chain is built from TRBV6-5 and TRBJ1-1; D remains unclear. CDR3 length: 14 residues. Germline CDR1 MNHEY, CDR2 SVGAGI. V lost 4 bases to trimming and J lost 1 base, with 10 bases between them. The CDR3 protein is CASSSRSGNTEAFF. CDR3 nucleotides: TGTGCCAGCAGTTCCCGTTCCGGGAACACTGAAGCTTTCTTT.

CDR3 protein: CASSIGGRSSYNEQFF. The CDR3 DNA sequence: TGTGCCAGCAGTATTGGCGGGAGAAGCTCCTACAATGAGCAGTTCTTC. The chain has TRBV5-6 and TRBJ2-1, with 7 bases that match TRBD2. Germline V gene sequence: CDR1 SGHDT, CDR2 YYEEEE. Unmatched junction bases numbered 8, after V lost 5 bases and J lost 0 bases. CDR3 length equals 16 residues.

This clone has more than one count but fewer than ten. The chain uses TRBV11-2 and TRBJ1-6, with D perhaps matching TRBD1 (5 bases). Trimming removed 5 bases at V and 5 bases at J, with 10 bases between. The germline V gene has CDR1 SGHAT and CDR2 FQNNGV. The CDR3 runs 14 residues. The CDR3 spells CASSRKGNNSPLHF. DNA for the CDR3: TGTGCCAGCAGCCGAAAGGGGAATAATTCACCCCTCCACTTT.

This chain connects TRBV19 to TRBJ1-2, with D tentatively TRBD1 (6 bases). The CDR3 is 16 amino acids. V lost 5 bases, J lost 4 bases, and 20 bases lay in between. Germline loops: CDR1 LNHDA, CDR2 SQIVND (reference sequence). In DNA, the CDR3 is TGTGCCAGTAGTCTGAGGACTGGGCGAGGGGGCTATGGCTACACCTTC. It specifies CASSLRTGRGGYGYTF.